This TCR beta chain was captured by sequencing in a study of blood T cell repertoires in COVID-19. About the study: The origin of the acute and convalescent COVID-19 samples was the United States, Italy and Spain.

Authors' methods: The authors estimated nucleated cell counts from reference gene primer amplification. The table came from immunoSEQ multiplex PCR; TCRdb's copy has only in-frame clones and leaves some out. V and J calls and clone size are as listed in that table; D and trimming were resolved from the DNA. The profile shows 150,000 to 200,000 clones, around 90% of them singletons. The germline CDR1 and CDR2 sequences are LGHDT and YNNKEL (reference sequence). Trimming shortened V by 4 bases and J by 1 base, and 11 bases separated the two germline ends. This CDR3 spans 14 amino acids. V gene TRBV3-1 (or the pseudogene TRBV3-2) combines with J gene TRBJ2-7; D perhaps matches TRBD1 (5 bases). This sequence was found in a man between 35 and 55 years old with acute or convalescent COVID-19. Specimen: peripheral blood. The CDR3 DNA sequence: TGTGCCAGCAGCCTGGGGCGCATATCCTACGAGCAGTACTTC. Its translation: CASSLGRISYEQYF.